The 32 T cell receptor beta chains given below trace back to one sample, sequenced in a study of cytomegalovirus exposure and HLA in healthy donors (dated by TCRdb to between 2016 and 2019). Preparation of the library involved the immunoSEQ multiplex PCR assay. For the multiplex PCR, a mixture combining 60 forward primers for TCR Vbeta segments and 13 reverse primers for TCR Jbeta segments was used. TCRdb obtained this table from immuneACCESS and retained in-frame rearrangements with V and J assigned. These tables miss some clones; where compared with another copy, unresolved V genes account for less than half of the shortfall, and the remainder is unexplained. Within this sample are roughly 100,000 clones, with roughly 15% of them counted one time only. The top ten clonotypes cover approximately 0.8% of the sample. Sequencing was done on a sample of PBMCs. These receptors were obtained from a female donor in good health and CMV-seronegative.

The rearrangement links TRBV30 to TRBJ2-7, with D tentatively TRBD1 (5 bases). In germline, CDR1 is GTSNPN, CDR2 SVGIG (reference sequence). Deletions cut 8 bases from V and 4 bases from J, with 12 bases between. The CDR3 extends over 11 amino acids. CDR3 amino acids: CASERGYEQYF. The CDR3 DNA follows: TGTGCCAGCGAAAGGGGTTACGAGCAGTACTTC.

Here the CDR3 reads CASSQAQGGDYGYTF. The CDR3 bases are TGTGCCAGCAGCCAAGCCCAAGGGGGCGACTATGGCTACACCTTC. The V gene is TRBV4-2, the J gene TRBJ1-2; 7 nucleotides line up with TRBD1. V lost 1 base to trimming and J lost 3 bases; unmatched junction nucleotides: 5. CDR3 length equals 15 residues. CDR1 and CDR2 from the germline V gene are LGHNA and YNFKEQ.

This clone occurred a few times. DNA of the CDR3: TGTGCCTGGAATACAGGGGGGGCCCTCAATCAGCCCCAGCATTTT. It translates to CAWNTGGALNQPQHF. J is TRBJ1-5 and V is TRBV30, with 8 bases fitting TRBD1. CDR1 and CDR2 from the germline V gene are GTSNPN and SVGIG (reference sequence). The CDR3 is 15 residues long. With 4 bases clipped from V and 3 bases from J, the junction kept 8 bases outside the gene matches.

This clone was detected a few times. The chain is built from TRBV9 and TRBJ2-5; 9 bases line up with TRBD2. The CDR3 is made up of 16 amino acids. With V trimmed by 3 bases and J by 4 bases, 10 bases remained unmatched. CDR1 SGDLS and CDR2 YYNGEE come from the germline V gene. The CDR3 bases are TGTGCCAGCAGCGCCCCGAGCGGGGGGCCTGTAGAGACCCAGTACTTC. This encodes CASSAPSGGPVETQYF.

In this sample, this clone turned up a few times. The V and J genes are TRBV5-4 and TRBJ2-1, with a tentative D call TRBD1 (5 bases). Trimming stripped 4 bases from V and 4 bases from J, with 12 bases between. This CDR3 region has 14 residues. CDR1 is SGHNT, CDR2 YYREEE, per germline (reference sequence). CDR3: CASSGSTAYNEQFF. The CDR3 nucleotides are TGTGCCAGCAGCGGATCGACAGCTTACAATGAGCAGTTCTTC.

This chain joins TRBV7-9 and TRBJ1-2, with D possibly TRBD1 on 5 matching bases. The CDR3 extends over 14 amino acids. Germline CDR1 SEHNR, CDR2 FQNEAQ (reference sequence). Trimming took 5 bases from V and 2 from J, leaving 12 bases between them. Written as DNA, the CDR3 is TGTGCCAGCAGCAGACAGAGCACAAACTATGGCTACACCTTC. Encoded protein: CASSRQSTNYGYTF. The full variable domain, in which reference TRBV7-9 and TRBJ1-2 provide the parts outside the CDR3, is DTGVSQNPRHKITKRGQNVTFRCDPISEHNRLYWYRQTLGQGPEFLTYFQNEAQLEKSRLLSDRFSAERPKGSFSTLEIQRTEQGDSAMYLCASSRQSTNYGYTFGSGTRLTVV.

In its sample, this clone was seen a few times. This rearrangement joins TRBV28 to TRBJ2-7; D call uncertain. With 9 bases removed from V and 6 bases from J, the gap between germline ends came to 21 bases. This CDR3 region has 14 residues. Germline V CDR1 and CDR2: MDHEN, SYDVKM. CDR3 region: CASFSVVLSSEQYF. CDR3 coding DNA: TGTGCCAGTTTTTCGGTTGTCCTTTCTTCCGAGCAGTACTTC. The full variable domain, in which reference TRBV28 and TRBJ2-7 provide the parts outside the CDR3, is DVKVTQSSRYLVKRTGEKVFLECVQDMDHENMFWYRQDPGLGLRLIYFSYDVKMKEKGDIPEGYSVSREKKERFSLILESASTNQTSMYLCASFSVVLSSEQYFGPGTRLTVT.

This clone showed up just a few times. V gene TRBV27 combines with J gene TRBJ2-5; perhaps TRBD1 as D (6 bases). Germline V CDR1 and CDR2: MNHEY, SMNVEV (reference sequence). Trimming removed 5 bases from V and 5 bases from J, with 15 bases in between. CDR3 length equals 14 residues. The CDR3 here is CASSPSWGRETQYF. The CDR3 DNA sequence: TGTGCCAGCAGTCCCTCTTGGGGGCGGGAGACCCAGTACTTC.

There are a few counts of this clone. The rearrangement links TRBV5-1 to TRBJ2-4; TRBD1 is a possible D gene (5 bases). Germline assignment: CDR1 SGHRS and CDR2 YFSETQ. V was shortened by 2 bases and J by 0 bases, with 9 bases between the two germline ends. The CDR3 runs 15 residues. Written as DNA, the CDR3 is TGCGCCAGCAGCTTACAGGAGCCAGCCAAAAACATTCAGTACTTC. This sequence encodes CASSLQEPAKNIQYF.

The rearrangement joins TRBV7-8 to TRBJ2-1, with TRBD2 matching over 8 bases. This CDR3 region has 16 residues. The germline gives CDR1 SGHVS, CDR2 FQNEAQ. With 3 bases clipped from V and 1 base from J, the junction kept 5 bases outside the gene matches. The CDR3 nucleotides read TGTGCCAGCAGCTTGCTTAGCGGGGATTCCTACAATGAGCAGTTCTTC. Translating gives CASSLLSGDSYNEQFF.

This clone was observed a handful of times. V gene TRBV7-3 combines with J gene TRBJ2-7; perhaps TRBD2 as D (5 bases). Germline V gene sequence: CDR1 SGHTA, CDR2 FQGTGA. V lost 5 bases and J 0 bases, leaving 14 bases between the germline ends. This CDR3 spans 15 amino acids. The CDR3 region is CASSLGGFPSYEQYF. The CDR3 region has the DNA TGTGCCAGCAGCCTCGGCGGGTTTCCCTCCTACGAGCAGTACTTC.

V is TRBV2 and J is TRBJ1-1, with 7 bases identical to TRBD1. The CDR3 has 14 residues. The germline CDR1 and CDR2 sequences are SNHLY and FYNNEI. After removal of 2 bases from V and 11 bases from J, the junction contained 11 bases not matched to a gene. The CDR3, as DNA: TGTGCCAGCAGTGAAAGTGTAGTCAGGGGGGTGGCTTTCTTT. Translation gives CASSESVVRGVAFF. The variable domain in full, with the rest retrieved from reference TRBV2 and TRBJ1-1, is EPEVTQTPSHQVTQMGQEVILRCVPISNHLYFYWYRQILGQKVEFLVSFYNNEISEKSEIFDDQFSVERPDGSNFTLKIRSTKLEDSAMYFCASSESVVRGVAFFGQGTRLTVV.

V is TRBV4-1 and J is TRBJ1-4; no definite D call. This CDR3 contains 15 residues. V was clipped by 1 base and J by 8 bases, with 14 bases between them. Germline CDR1 MGHRA, CDR2 YSYEKL. CDR3 sequence: CASSQARVSGEKLFF. DNA for the CDR3: TGCGCCAGCAGCCAAGCGCGAGTCTCCGGGGAAAAACTGTTTTTT.

V usage is TRBV7-2 and J usage is TRBJ2-3; a possible D gene is TRBD2 (6 bases). This CDR3 contains 13 residues. V was shortened by 2 bases and J by 4 bases, with 7 bases between the two germline ends. Looked up from germline, CDR1 is SGHTA and CDR2 is FQGNSA. Here the CDR3 DNA reads TGTGCCAGCAGCTTAAGGGAGGCAGATACGCAGTATTTT. This encodes CASSLREADTQYF.

There are a few counts of this clone. The gene calls are TRBV30 and TRBJ1-6; D gene ambiguous. CDR1 is GTSNPN, CDR2 SVGIG, per germline (reference sequence). Trimming cost V 3 bases and J 7 bases, with 7 bases left between them. The CDR3 loop spans 12 amino acids. The CDR3 is CAWRMRNSPLHF. CDR3 DNA: TGTGCCTGGAGGATGAGAAATTCACCCCTCCACTTT.

The gene calls are TRBV5-6 and TRBJ1-2; weak D call: TRBD1 (6 bases). The CDR3 totals 14 residues. Germline V gene sequence: CDR1 SGHDT, CDR2 YYEEEE. The V gene lost 0 bases and the J gene lost 2 bases, with 8 bases spanning the gap. The CDR3 region is CASSLGQGNYGYTF. The CDR3 coding sequence is TGTGCCAGCAGCTTGGGGCAGGGGAACTATGGCTACACCTTC.

This clone was seen a handful of times. V usage is TRBV11-2 and J usage is TRBJ1-1; D not resolved. This CDR3 has 13 residues. V dropped 5 bases and J dropped 9 bases, with 16 bases sitting between them. The germline CDR1 and CDR2 sequences are SGHAT and FQNNGV. The CDR3 is CASSPRMVQKAFF. CDR3 DNA: TGTGCCAGCAGCCCGAGGATGGTCCAGAAAGCTTTCTTT.

The rearrangement links TRBV5-6 to TRBJ1-3; TRBD1 aligns across 8 bases. CDR1 SGHDT and CDR2 YYEEEE come from the germline V gene. V was clipped by 5 bases and J by 5 bases; unmatched bases: 6. The CDR3 length is 14 residues. The CDR3: CASSLGQGRNTIYF. The CDR3 DNA reads TGTGCCAGCAGTCTCGGACAGGGAAGAAACACCATATATTTT.

V is TRBV9 and J is TRBJ1-4; 11 bases match TRBD1. V lost 3 bases and J lost 7; bases outside the gene matches: 5. The CDR3 has 15 residues. Per germline, CDR1 SGDLS and CDR2 YYNGEE. The CDR3 DNA follows: TGTGCCAGCAGCGGGACAGGGGGCAATCGTGAAAAACTGTTTTTT. As protein: CASSGTGGNREKLFF.

This chain links TRBV7-6 with TRBJ2-1; no clear D. The ends were cut back, 0 bases at V and 4 bases at J, with 4 bases in the middle. This CDR3 is 13 amino acids long. CDR1 is SGHVS, CDR2 FNYEAQ, per germline. The CDR3 spells CASSLAQYNEQFF. In nucleotides, the CDR3 is TGTGCCAGCAGCTTAGCCCAGTACAATGAGCAGTTCTTC.

This chain joins TRBV11-3 and TRBJ2-1, with TRBD2 matching 10 bases. CDR1 and CDR2 (germline): SGHNT, YENEEA. Trimming removed 3 bases from V and 6 bases from J; junction bases left unmatched: 8. The CDR3 loop spans 16 amino acids. As DNA, the CDR3 is TGTGCCAGCAGCTTTGGTACACTAGCGGGGTTCAATGAGCAGTTCTTC. Protein product: CASSFGTLAGFNEQFF.

The genes are TRBV6-5 and TRBJ2-5; 7 bases agree with TRBD2. CDR1 MNHEY and CDR2 SVGAGI come from the germline V gene. The J segment lost 5 bases and the V segment lost 2 bases, leaving 8 bases of the junction unmatched. The length of the CDR3 is 15 residues. The CDR3 DNA sequence: TGTGCCAGCAGTTACAATAGCGGGCAACGGGAGACCCAGTACTTC. It is translated as CASSYNSGQRETQYF.

This clone occurred a few times. V is TRBV14 and J is TRBJ2-3; D is perhaps TRBD1 (6 bases). Germline V gene data show CDR1 as SGHDN and CDR2 as FVKESK. CDR3 size: 15 residues. V was trimmed by 1 base and J by 1 base, leaving 9 bases between them. The CDR3, as DNA: TGTGCCAGCAGCCAAGTGGGGGCCGGCACAGATACGCAGTATTTT. This sequence encodes CASSQVGAGTDTQYF.

This clone was detected only a few times. V usage is TRBV18 and J usage is TRBJ2-1, with 9 bases aligning to TRBD1. The CDR3 contains 16 residues. J gave up 4 bases and V 5 bases, and 9 bases lay outside the gene matches. Per germline, CDR1 KGHSH and CDR2 LQKENI. CDR3 in amino acids: CASSARDRAQYNEQFF. CDR3 nucleotide sequence: TGTGCCAGCTCAGCCCGGGACAGGGCCCAATACAATGAGCAGTTCTTC. The whole variable domain, remainder taken from reference TRBV18 and TRBJ2-1, is NAGVMQNPRHLVRRRGQEARLRCSPMKGHSHVYWYRQLPEEGLKFMVYLQKENIIDESGMPKERFSAEFPKEGPSILRIQQVVRGDSAAYFCASSARDRAQYNEQFFGPGTRLTVL.

V and J are TRBV9 and TRBJ1-1, with TRBD1 as a possible D gene (6 bases). Per the germline V gene, CDR1 is SGDLS and CDR2 is YYNGEE. The CDR3 sequence is 17 residues long. The ends were cut back, 0 bases at V and 7 bases at J, with 22 bases in the middle. CDR3 loop: CASSVGTKGDITNEAFF. The CDR3 bases are TGTGCCAGCAGCGTAGGGACGAAGGGGGATATAACCAATGAAGCTTTCTTT. Looking up the rest from reference TRBV9 and TRBJ1-1 gives the full variable domain: DSGVTQTPKHLITATGQRVTLRCSPRSGDLSVYWYQQSLDQGLQFLIQYYNGEERAKGNILERFSAQQFPDLHSELNLSSLELGDSALYFCASSVGTKGDITNEAFFGQGTRLTVV.

The sample holds a few counts of this clone. The V call is TRBV6-5, the J call TRBJ2-5, with D possibly TRBD2 on 6 matching bases. CDR3 length: 15 residues. Germline V gene lookup returns CDR1 MNHEY and CDR2 SVGAGI. V lost 4 bases and J lost 2, with 14 bases in between. Here the CDR3 reads CASSSTLAIQETQYF. In DNA form, the CDR3 reads TGTGCCAGCAGTTCGACCCTAGCGATTCAAGAGACCCAGTACTTC.

The rearrangement uses TRBV7-6 and TRBJ2-7; 8 bases agree with TRBD1. The V and J ends lost 8 bases and 6 bases, in that order; junction bases with no gene match: 15. From germline, CDR1 is SGHVS and CDR2 FNYEAQ. The CDR3 has 15 amino acids. The CDR3 loop is CASYGLRTGWIEQYF. The CDR3 DNA sequence: TGTGCCAGCTATGGCCTCCGGACAGGGTGGATCGAGCAGTACTTC.

This clone was seen a handful of times. The chain recombines TRBV2 with TRBJ1-2; 8 bases are shared with TRBD1. The V segment lost 11 bases and the J segment 4 bases; nucleotides outside the gene matches: 9. Germline V gene lookup returns CDR1 SNHLY and CDR2 FYNNEI. The CDR3 contains 13 residues. CDR3 in amino acids: CAGPRDRTYGYTF. The CDR3 DNA is TGTGCCGGACCCCGGGACAGGACCTATGGCTACACCTTC.

This clone turned up a few times. V and J are TRBV27 and TRBJ1-4; 9 bases line up with TRBD1. V shed 5 bases, J shed 7 bases, and the junction held 11 bases outside the gene matches. Germline CDR1 MNHEY, CDR2 SMNVEV (reference sequence). The CDR3 length is 16 residues. CDR3 sequence (DNA): TGTGCCAGCAGTCTCGTACAGGGGGCTGCGAGTGAAAAACTGTTTTTT. Encoded protein: CASSLVQGAASEKLFF.

This clone was counted only a few times. V usage is TRBV9 and J usage is TRBJ1-5, with TRBD1 matching over 8 bases. The V gene's germline CDR1 is SGDLS and CDR2 YYNGEE. The V gene end was trimmed by 4 bases and the J gene end by 4 bases; junction bases not matched to a gene: 16. The CDR3 runs 18 residues. CDR3 sequence: CASSLRTGRPMLNQPQHF. CDR3 bases: TGTGCCAGCAGCCTGCGGACAGGGAGGCCCATGTTGAATCAGCCCCAGCATTTT.

Worth noting for this clone: An end of the junction does not agree with germline; a read error may underlie this. J is TRBJ2-5 and V is TRBV7-7, with TRBD1 matching over 10 bases. The DNA end favors TRBJ2-7, so the J call may be wrong. Germline CDR1 is SSHAT and CDR2 is FNYEAQ (reference sequence). The CDR3 has 16 amino acids. The CDR3 region has the DNA TGTGCTAGCAGACTAAGTCCCGGGACAGGGGCTTACGAGCAGTACTTC. Its translation: CASRLSPGTGAYEQYF.

The chain employs TRBV6-6 and TRBJ2-3; TRBD2 matches at 7 bases. The trim removed 6 bases at V and 4 bases at J, leaving 13 bases unmatched. CDR3 length: 16 residues. CDR1 is MNHNY and CDR2 is SVGAGI in the germline V gene (reference sequence). The CDR3 coding sequence is TGTGCCAGCAGGGTACTAGCGAGGCCCCTGGCAGATACGCAGTATTTT. Protein: CASRVLARPLADTQYF.